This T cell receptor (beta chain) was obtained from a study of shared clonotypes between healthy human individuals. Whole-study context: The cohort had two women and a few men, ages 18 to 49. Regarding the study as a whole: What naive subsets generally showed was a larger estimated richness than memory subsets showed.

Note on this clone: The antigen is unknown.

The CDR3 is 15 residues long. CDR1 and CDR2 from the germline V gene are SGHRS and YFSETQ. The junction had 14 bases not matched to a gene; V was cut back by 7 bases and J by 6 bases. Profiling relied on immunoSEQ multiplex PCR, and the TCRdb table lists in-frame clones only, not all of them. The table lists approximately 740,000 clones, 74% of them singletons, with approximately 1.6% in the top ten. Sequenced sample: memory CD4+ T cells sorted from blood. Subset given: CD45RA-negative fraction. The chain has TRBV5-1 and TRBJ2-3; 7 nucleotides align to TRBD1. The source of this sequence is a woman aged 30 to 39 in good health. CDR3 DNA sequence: TGCGCCAGCTCCCCTGACAGGGTTAAAACGGATACGCAGTATTTT. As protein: CASSPDRVKTDTQYF.